This T cell receptor beta chain was captured in a study of T cells after yellow fever vaccination. The wider study: Fractions with few cells were prepared using SMART-Seq v4 Ultra Low Input. Findings and limits, study-wide: Most primary-vaccination clones recurred post-booster (approximately 96% CD4, 85% to 90% CD8). The study noted that FACS-sorted repertoires could contain abundant clonotypes contaminating from the bulk population.

V shed 4 bases, J shed 1 base, and the junction held 9 bases outside the gene matches. The CDR3 totals 18 residues. The germline V gene has CDR1 MNHEY and CDR2 SVGEGT. This clonotype turned up a few times. The target antigen is unknown. TCRdb re-called the 5' RACE reads through MiXCR, storing one row per CDR3 protein. The table has a few hundred thousand distinct CDR3 sequences, 8% to 9.5% seen once. The chain couples TRBV6-2 or TRBV6-3 to TRBJ2-6; TRBD1 matches 8 bases. This receptor was taken from a man younger than 30 who received the YFV17D yellow fever vaccine. The input for sequencing was PBMCs, taken roughly seven weeks after the first yellow fever vaccination. CDR3 residues: CASSFRQGRSSGANVLTF. The CDR3 nucleotides read TGTGCCAGCAGTTTCCGACAGGGGAGATCTTCTGGGGCCAACGTCCTGACTTTC.